The 26 T cell receptor beta chains listed next were all sequenced from one sample in a study of OX40 agonist ivuxolimab in advanced cancers. Assay: immunoSEQ multiplex PCR; the TCRdb copy retains only in-frame clones and omits some. The repertoire consists of 40,000 to 50,000 clones, with about 79% occurring once and the leading ten covering about 1.7%. The sequencing here drew on CD4+ or CD8+ T cells sorted from blood, taken in a trial of the OX40 agonist ivuxolimab. The source is an adult with an advanced solid tumor such as melanoma, head and neck, liver or kidney cancer.

V is TRBV10-3 and J is TRBJ2-7; 8 bases match TRBD1. The CDR3 is 13 amino acids. The V and J ends lost 3 bases and 7 bases, in that order; junction bases with no gene match: 5. Germline-derived CDR1 and CDR2 are ENHRY and SYGVKD. CDR3 DNA: TGTGCCATCAGTGAAGGACAGGGAGGTGAGCAGTACTTC. Encoded protein: CAISEGQGGEQYF.

V is TRBV19 and J is TRBJ1-3; a weak D match, TRBD1 (6 bases). The V gene lost 6 bases and the J gene lost 2 bases, with 17 bases spanning the gap. The CDR3 is made up of 16 amino acids. Germline CDR1 reads LNHDA; CDR2 reads SQIVND (reference sequence). The CDR3 loop is CASRGEGGSAGNTIYF. Here the CDR3 DNA reads TGTGCCAGTAGGGGGGAAGGGGGATCGGCTGGAAACACCATATATTTT.

V and J are TRBV30 and TRBJ2-2; 11 bases are shared with TRBD2. The V gene end was trimmed by 5 bases and the J gene end by 5 bases; junction bases not matched to a gene: 7. This CDR3 is 15 amino acids long. The germline V gene has CDR1 GTSNPN and CDR2 SVGIG (reference sequence). The CDR3 bases are TGTGCCTGGGCTCATGGGACTAGCGGAACCGGGGAGCTGTTTTTT. Translation gives CAWAHGTSGTGELFF.

Turning to this clone: Other DNA sequences within the sample encode an identical CDR3. The chain has TRBV5-1 and TRBJ1-5, with D unresolved. The CDR3 contains 13 residues. The germline CDR1 and CDR2 sequences are SGHRS and YFSETQ. Deletions cut 2 bases from V and 4 bases from J, with 7 bases between. The CDR3 coding sequence is TGCGCCAGCAGCTTTGAGGGAAATCAGCCCCAGCATTTT. Protein sequence: CASSFEGNQPQHF.

The chain carries TRBV6-9 and TRBJ1-2; D may be TRBD1 (5 bases). V was trimmed by 8 bases and J by 8 bases, leaving 12 bases between them. Looked up from germline, CDR1 is MNHGY and CDR2 is SVAAGI. This CDR3 is built from 11 residues. Here the CDR3 reads CASGSRGGYTF. The CDR3 DNA reads as TGTGCCAGCGGGAGCCGGGGCGGCTACACCTTC.

By share, this clone counts as large. The rearrangement links TRBV12-5 to TRBJ2-1, with D uncertain. The CDR3 has 12 residues. Per germline, CDR1 LGHNT and CDR2 FRNRAP. Trimming pared 5 bases from V and 6 bases from J, leaving 8 bases between. For the CDR3, the DNA is TGTGCTAGTGGTAGAAGTTTCAATGAGCAGTTCTTC. Its translation: CASGRSFNEQFF. The full variable domain, rest sourced from reference TRBV12-5 and TRBJ2-1, is DARVTQTPRHKVTEMGQEVTMRCQPILGHNTVFWYRQTMMQGLELLAYFRNRAPLDDSGMPKDRFSAEMPDATLATLKIQPSEPRDSAVYFCASGRSFNEQFFGPGTRLTVL.

V gene TRBV5-1 combines with J gene TRBJ2-5, with TRBD2 as a possible D gene (6 bases). V shed 4 bases and J shed 4 bases, with 8 bases lying between them. The germline gives CDR1 SGHRS, CDR2 YFSETQ. The length of the CDR3 is 12 residues. CDR3 DNA sequence: TGCGCCAGCAGCGGCGGGGCAGAGACCCAGTACTTC. Translated: CASSGGAETQYF.

V gene TRBV5-1 combines with J gene TRBJ2-3; TRBD2 agrees at 10 bases. Germline CDR1 is SGHRS and CDR2 is YFSETQ. CDR3 length: 16 residues. V lost 2 bases to trimming and J lost 4 bases; unmatched junction nucleotides: 7. CDR3 coding DNA: TGCGCCAGCAGCTTACGGCTAGCGGGGGTGGCAGATACGCAGTATTTT. Its translation: CASSLRLAGVADTQYF.

This sequence joins TRBV19 and TRBJ2-5, with a weak D call TRBD1 (6 bases). CDR3 length: 15 residues. V shed 5 bases and J shed 5 bases, with 18 bases lying between them. Germline V gives CDR1 LNHDA, CDR2 SQIVND (reference sequence). As DNA, the CDR3 is TGTGCCAGTAGTCAAATGCAGGGGATTCGGGAGACCCAGTACTTC. This codes for CASSQMQGIRETQYF.

This chain links TRBV29-1 with TRBJ1-1; TRBD1 aligns across 7 bases. CDR3 length: 15 residues. Germline assignment: CDR1 SQVTM and CDR2 ANQGSEA. J was trimmed by 0 bases and V by 7 bases; bases with no gene match: 11. CDR3 bases: TGCAGCGCATTAACAGGGGCGTCCATGAACACTGAAGCTTTCTTT. It is translated as CSALTGASMNTEAFF.

This chain links TRBV4-1 with TRBJ2-1, with TRBD2 identical over 8 bases. The length of the CDR3 is 17 residues. CDR1 MGHRA and CDR2 YSYEKL come from the germline V gene. The V gene end was trimmed by 0 bases and the J gene end by 5 bases; junction bases not matched to a gene: 9. The CDR3 nucleotides are TGCGCCAGCAGCCAAGATCACGGGGGGGCCCAAGACAATGAGCAGTTCTTC. Its translation: CASSQDHGGAQDNEQFF.

The V and J genes are TRBV19 and TRBJ1-3; D is unclear. CDR1 and CDR2 (germline): LNHDA, SQIVND (reference sequence). The CDR3 has 15 residues. The ends were cut back, 6 bases at V and 4 bases at J, with 16 bases in the middle. The CDR3 sequence: CASRTFRAGGNTIYF. CDR3 nucleotides: TGTGCCAGTAGGACTTTTAGAGCTGGGGGAAACACCATATATTTT.

This clone is labeled medium-sized (0.01 to 0.1%). This chain uses TRBV4-3 with TRBJ1-1; no reliable D call. The V gene's germline CDR1 is LGHNA and CDR2 YSLEER. With 1 base removed from V and 4 bases from J, the gap between germline ends came to 13 bases. The CDR3 contains 15 residues. The CDR3 region has the DNA TGCGCCAGCAGCCAAGTGCCTGGGAGGGCCACTGAAGCTTTCTTT. It is translated as CASSQVPGRATEAFF.

The rearrangement links TRBV20-1 to TRBJ1-2, with 7 bases matching TRBD1. The CDR3 covers 11 residues. V lost 8 bases to trimming and J lost 8 bases; unmatched junction nucleotides: 8. CDR1 and CDR2 from the germline V gene are DFQATT and SNEGSKA (reference sequence). CDR3 residues: CSSTGTFGYTF. In DNA, the CDR3 is TGCAGTTCGACAGGGACCTTCGGCTACACCTTC.

The chain is built from TRBV2 and TRBJ1-1; perhaps TRBD1 as D (5 bases). Germline loops: CDR1 SNHLY, CDR2 FYNNEI. The CDR3 loop spans 11 amino acids. V shed 5 bases and J shed 14 bases, with 15 bases lying between them. CDR3 in DNA: TGTGCCAGCAGTCCGGGACTCCATCCCTTCTTT. The encoded protein is CASSPGLHPFF.

The rearrangement joins TRBV30 to TRBJ1-2; weak D call: TRBD1 (5 bases). Trimming left V 1 base short and J 7 bases short, with 10 bases between. Germline CDR1 reads GTSNPN; CDR2 reads SVGIG (reference sequence). The CDR3 runs 12 residues. CDR3 in DNA: TGTGCCTGGAGTGCCGGGGGTGTTGGCTACACCTTC. This gives the protein CAWSAGGVGYTF.

V gene TRBV19 combines with J gene TRBJ2-6, with 8 bases fitting TRBD1. CDR3 length: 17 residues. From germline, CDR1 is LNHDA and CDR2 SQIVND (reference sequence). J lost 9 bases, V lost 1 base, and 11 bases had no gene match. The CDR3 nucleotides are TGTGCCAGTAGTATAGGGACAGGGTCCTCGTTCGTCAACGTCCTGACTTTC. Protein sequence: CASSIGTGSSFVNVLTF.

The chain joins TRBV5-6 to TRBJ1-4; 8 nucleotides match TRBD1. Trimming at V came to 0 bases and at J to 8 bases, leaving 3 bases not matched to a gene. CDR1 and CDR2 from the germline V gene are SGHDT and YYEEEE. The CDR3 spans 14 residues. The CDR3: CASSLEGDREKLFF. DNA for the CDR3: TGTGCCAGCAGCTTGGAAGGGGACAGGGAAAAACTGTTTTTT.

This clone was observed a few times. The chain is built from TRBV30 and TRBJ2-7, with 7 positions matching TRBD2. Germline V CDR1 and CDR2: GTSNPN, SVGIG (reference sequence). The CDR3 sequence is 13 residues long. J gave up 2 bases and V 0 bases, and 1 base lay outside the gene matches. For the CDR3, the DNA is TGTGCCTGGAGTGTTGGGACTACCTACGAGCAGTACTTC. Protein product: CAWSVGTTYEQYF.

This clone has only a few counts. The gene calls are TRBV19 and TRBJ1-4, with a possible D match to TRBD1 (5 bases). Trimming cost V 9 bases and J 10 bases, with 12 bases left between them. The CDR3 has 11 amino acids. The germline V gene has CDR1 LNHDA and CDR2 SQIVND (reference sequence). The CDR3: CASREVGKLFF. In DNA, the CDR3 is TGTGCCAGCAGGGAGGTGGGAAAACTGTTTTTT. The full variable domain, in which reference TRBV19 and TRBJ1-4 provide the parts outside the CDR3, is DGGITQSPKYLFRKEGQNVTLSCEQNLNHDAMYWYRQDPGQGLRLIYYSQIVNDFQKGDIAEGYSVSREKKESFPLTVTSAQKNPTAFYLCASREVGKLFFGSGTQLSVL.

The chain recombines TRBV9 with TRBJ2-4; 9 nucleotides line up with TRBD2. V was clipped by 2 bases and J by 8 bases; unmatched bases: 8. The CDR3 spans 15 residues. CDR1 and CDR2 from the germline V gene are SGDLS and YYNGEE. The CDR3 here is CASSVLAGIGDIQYF. As DNA, the CDR3 is TGTGCCAGCAGCGTGCTAGCGGGGATCGGGGACATTCAGTACTTC. Together with reference TRBV9 and TRBJ2-4, the CDR3 gives the full variable domain: DSGVTQTPKHLITATGQRVTLRCSPRSGDLSVYWYQQSLDQGLQFLIQYYNGEERAKGNILERFSAQQFPDLHSELNLSSLELGDSALYFCASSVLAGIGDIQYFGAGTRLSVL.

V and J are TRBV2 and TRBJ1-2; 7 bases map to TRBD1. Germline V lookup: CDR1 SNHLY, CDR2 FYNNEI. This CDR3 spans 13 amino acids. The J segment lost 3 bases and the V segment lost 5 bases, leaving 3 bases of the junction unmatched. The CDR3 nucleotides are TGTGCCAGCAGTAATGACAGGGACTATGGCTACACCTTC. This gives the protein CASSNDRDYGYTF. Drawing the rest from reference TRBV2 and TRBJ1-2, the complete variable domain is EPEVTQTPSHQVTQMGQEVILRCVPISNHLYFYWYRQILGQKVEFLVSFYNNEISEKSEIFDDQFSVERPDGSNFTLKIRSTKLEDSAMYFCASSNDRDYGYTFGSGTRLTVV.

The rearrangement uses TRBV6-6 and TRBJ1-2, with 8 bases fitting TRBD1. Germline loops: CDR1 MNHNY, CDR2 SVGAGI (reference sequence). V trimming: 6 bases; J trimming: 7 bases; junction bases outside the gene matches: 13. CDR3 length: 15 amino acids. CDR3 loop: CASRSASQGEGGYTF. The CDR3 region has the DNA TGTGCCAGCAGATCGGCCTCACAGGGGGAAGGTGGCTACACCTTC.

The chain joins TRBV6-6 to TRBJ1-2; D is uncertain. Germline CDR1 is MNHNY and CDR2 is SVGAGI (reference sequence). Trimming took 6 bases from V and 7 from J, leaving 12 bases between them. This CDR3 spans 12 amino acids. CDR3: CASRPREFGYTF. The CDR3 DNA is TGTGCCAGCAGACCTCGGGAATTTGGCTACACCTTC.

The chain uses TRBV30 and TRBJ2-7, with 9 bases that match TRBD1. This CDR3 contains 14 residues. CDR1 is GTSNPN, CDR2 SVGIG, per germline (reference sequence). The junction had 4 bases not matched to a gene; V was cut back by 0 bases and J by 4 bases. The DNA for the CDR3 is TGTGCCTGGAGTGTGGGGACAGGGACATACGAGCAGTACTTC. Translated, it gives CAWSVGTGTYEQYF.

This clone turned up a few times. The CDR3 DNA reads TGTGCCAGCAGCGTGGAGCCCTGGGGCCAAGAGACCCAGTACTTC. As protein: CASSVEPWGQETQYF. J is TRBJ2-5 and V is TRBV6-1; no definite D call. V was trimmed by 6 bases and J by 1 base, leaving 15 bases between them. This CDR3 region has 15 residues. Looked up from germline, CDR1 is MNHNS and CDR2 is SASEGT.